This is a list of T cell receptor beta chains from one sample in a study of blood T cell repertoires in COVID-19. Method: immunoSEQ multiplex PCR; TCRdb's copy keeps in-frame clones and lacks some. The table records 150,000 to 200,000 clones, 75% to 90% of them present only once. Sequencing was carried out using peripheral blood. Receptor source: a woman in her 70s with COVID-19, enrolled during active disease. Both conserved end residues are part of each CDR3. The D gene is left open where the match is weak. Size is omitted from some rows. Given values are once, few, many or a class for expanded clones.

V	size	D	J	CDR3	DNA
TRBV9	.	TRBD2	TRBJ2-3	CASSDSPSGTDTQYF	TGTGCCAGCAGCGATAGTCCTAGCGGGACAGATACGCAGTATTTT
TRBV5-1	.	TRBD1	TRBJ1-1	CASSLGQGASRYTEAFF	TGCGCCAGCAGCTTGGGACAGGGGGCGAGTCGGTACACTGAAGCTTTCTTT
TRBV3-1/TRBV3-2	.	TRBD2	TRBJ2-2	CASSLLAGGLNTGELFF	TGTGCCAGCAGCCTACTAGCGGGAGGACTGAACACCGGGGAGCTGTTTTTT
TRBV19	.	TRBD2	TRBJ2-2	CASSITSGKDTGELFF	TGTGCCAGTAGTATAACTAGCGGGAAGGACACCGGGGAGCTGTTTTTT
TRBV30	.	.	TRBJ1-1	CAWSREGTEAFF	TGTGCCTGGAGCCGAGAGGGCACTGAAGCTTTCTTT
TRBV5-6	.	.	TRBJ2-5	CASSLEGVGPSGETQYF	TGTGCCAGCAGCTTGGAAGGGGTGGGCCCAAGTGGAGAGACCCAGTACTTC
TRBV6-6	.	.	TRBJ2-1	CASSYGSVTDEQFF	TGTGCCAGCAGTTATGGAAGCGTTACGGATGAGCAGTTCTTC
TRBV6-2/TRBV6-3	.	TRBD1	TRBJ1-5	CASSYPGQGDNQPQHF	TGTGCCAGCAGTTACCCCGGACAGGGAGACAATCAGCCCCAGCATTTT
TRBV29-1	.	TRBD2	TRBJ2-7	CSVGLAGGTTRQQYF	TGCAGCGTCGGTCTAGCGGGAGGAACGACGAGACAGCAGTACTTC
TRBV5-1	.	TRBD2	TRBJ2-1	CASSFGLAGVNEQFF	TGCGCCAGCAGTTTTGGGCTAGCGGGAGTTAATGAGCAGTTCTTC
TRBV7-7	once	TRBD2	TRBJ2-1	CASSRTSGGINEQFF	TGTGCCAGCAGCCGGACTAGCGGGGGAATCAATGAGCAGTTCTTC
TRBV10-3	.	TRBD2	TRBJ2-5	CAISESEAGGETQYF	TGTGCCATCAGTGAGTCCGAAGCGGGAGGAGAGACCCAGTACTTC
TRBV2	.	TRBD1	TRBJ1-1	CASSPAGGKAFF	TGTGCCAGCAGCCCGGCAGGGGGTAAAGCTTTCTTT
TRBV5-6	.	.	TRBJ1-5	CASSLGGIDQPQHF	TGTGCCAGCAGCTTGGGGGGCATTGATCAGCCCCAGCATTTT
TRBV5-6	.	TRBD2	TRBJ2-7	CASSFFSGRTYEQYF	TGTGCCAGCAGCTTTTTTAGCGGGAGGACCTACGAGCAGTACTTC
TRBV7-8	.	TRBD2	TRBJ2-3	CASSPRPGLAGGGTQYF	TGTGCCAGCAGCCCTCGGCCGGGACTAGCGGGAGGGGGTACGCAGTATTTT
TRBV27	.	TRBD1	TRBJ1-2	CASSPGTGFNYGYTF	TGTGCCAGCAGCCCCGGGACAGGCTTTAACTATGGCTACACCTTC
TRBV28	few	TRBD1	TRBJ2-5	CASSLGTGKTQYF	TGTGCCAGCAGTTTAGGGACAGGGAAGACCCAGTACTTC
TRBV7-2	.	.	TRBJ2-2	CASSSRLGRDTGELFF	TGTGCCAGCAGCTCCCGCCTTGGTCGGGACACCGGGGAGCTGTTTTTT
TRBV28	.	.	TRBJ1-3	CASSFGGLSGNTIYF	TGTGCCAGCAGTTTCGGGGGTCTCTCTGGAAACACCATATATTTT
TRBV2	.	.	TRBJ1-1	CASSELGARDTEAFF	TGTGCCAGCAGTGAACTGGGGGCGAGGGACACTGAAGCTTTCTTT
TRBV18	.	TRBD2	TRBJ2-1	CASSPPSRGSGGEQFF	TGTGCCAGCTCCCCACCGTCTCGCGGGAGCGGTGGTGAGCAGTTCTTC
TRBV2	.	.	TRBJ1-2	CASRDMKGYGYTF	TGTGCCAGCAGAGATATGAAGGGGTATGGCTACACCTTC
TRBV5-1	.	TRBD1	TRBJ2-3	CASSLAGTEQYF	TGCGCCAGCAGCTTGGCCGGGACAGAGCAGTATTTT
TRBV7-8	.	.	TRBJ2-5	CASSLAGQQETQYF	TGTGCCAGCAGCTTAGCGGGGCAGCAAGAGACCCAGTACTTC
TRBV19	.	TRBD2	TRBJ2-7	CASSKASGSSYEQYF	TGTGCCAGTAGTAAGGCTAGCGGAAGCTCCTACGAGCAGTACTTC
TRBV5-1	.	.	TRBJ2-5	CASTGGNEETQYF	TGCGCCAGCACCGGGGGAAATGAGGAGACCCAGTACTTC
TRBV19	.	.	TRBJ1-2	CASSIGGFYGYTF	TGTGCCAGTAGTATAGGAGGATTCTATGGCTACACCTTC
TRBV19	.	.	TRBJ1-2	CASSLIPGVGYTF	TGTGCCAGTAGCCTTATCCCAGGGGTCGGCTACACCTTC
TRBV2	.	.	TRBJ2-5	CASSDGKQETQYF	TGTGCCAGCAGTGATGGCAAACAAGAGACCCAGTACTTC
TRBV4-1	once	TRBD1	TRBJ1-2	CASSPRTGGSGYTF	TGCGCCAGCAGCCCCCGGACAGGGGGCAGTGGCTACACCTTC
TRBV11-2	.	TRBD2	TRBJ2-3	CASSYRSGMADTQYF	TGTGCCAGCAGCTACCGTAGCGGGATGGCAGATACGCAGTATTTT
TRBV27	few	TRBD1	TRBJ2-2	CASSDQGASTGELFF	TGTGCCAGCAGTGATCAGGGGGCGAGCACCGGGGAGCTGTTTTTT
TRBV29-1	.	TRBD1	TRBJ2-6	CSVEGTGTSGANVLTF	TGCAGCGTTGAAGGGACAGGAACCTCTGGGGCCAACGTCCTGACTTTC
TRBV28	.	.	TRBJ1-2	CASSLSNNYGYTF	TGTGCCAGCAGTTTATCCAATAACTATGGCTACACCTTC
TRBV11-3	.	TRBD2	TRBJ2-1	CASSPGPREGNEQFF	TGTGCCAGCAGCCCGGGACCCAGGGAGGGGAATGAGCAGTTCTTC
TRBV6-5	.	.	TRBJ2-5	CASKFRETQYF	TGTGCCAGCAAGTTCAGGGAGACCCAGTACTTC
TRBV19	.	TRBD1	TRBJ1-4	CASTPRRGHDEKLFF	TGTGCCAGTACCCCAAGGAGGGGGCACGATGAAAAACTGTTTTTT
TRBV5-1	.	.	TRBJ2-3	CASSLGQGGNTQYF	TGCGCCAGCAGCTTGGGGCAGGGAGGAAATACGCAGTATTTT
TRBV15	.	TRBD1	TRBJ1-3	CATSRVLKGGVDRNTIYF	TGTGCCACCAGCAGAGTGTTGAAAGGGGGCGTAGATCGAAACACCATATATTTT
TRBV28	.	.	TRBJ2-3	CASSLYGTSDTQYF	TGTGCCAGCAGTTTATATGGCACGTCAGATACGCAGTATTTT
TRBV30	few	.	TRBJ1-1	CAWRVGDVRNTEAFF	TGTGCCTGGAGAGTCGGAGACGTTAGGAACACTGAAGCTTTCTTT
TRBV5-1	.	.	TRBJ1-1	CASSVQGNTEAFF	TGCGCCAGCAGCGTTCAGGGTAACACTGAAGCTTTCTTT
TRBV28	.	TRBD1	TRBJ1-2	CASSGTGKGGDYGYTF	TGTGCCAGCAGTGGGACAGGGAAAGGGGGCGACTATGGCTACACCTTC